This T cell receptor beta chain was recovered during a study of tumor-infiltrating lymphocytes in oesophageal squamous cell carcinoma. This clonotype was observed at least ten times. TCRdb reanalysed the PCR reads using MiXCR and keeps one entry per CDR3 protein. The sample has 23,000 or so distinct CDR3 sequences, 35% to 40% seen once. V was cut by 4 bases and J by 7 bases, with 12 bases left in between. CDR3 length: 12 amino acids. The germline V gene has CDR1 SGHRS and CDR2 YFSETQ. V is TRBV5-1 and J is TRBJ2-7; D gene ambiguous. The specimen sequenced was esophageal tumor tissue. The origin of this receptor is a male donor with esophageal squamous cell carcinoma. This chain's CDR3 is CASSEEVREQYF. In nucleotides, the CDR3 is TGCGCCAGCAGCGAAGAGGTCCGAGAGCAGTACTTC.